This T cell receptor (beta chain) was documented in a study of blood T cell repertoires in COVID-19 (dated by TCRdb to the early 2020s). In the study overall: Collaborator samples came from the United States, Italy and Spain and covered acute and convalescent phases of COVID-19. Samples were obtained from the ongoing ImmuneRACE study (first 160 participants) and from some 1,300 subjects provided by 6 global collaborators. The repertoires were released in a freely available public database meant as a resource for research on the immune response to SARS-CoV-2. The prospective study material was composed of cDNA or gDNA derived from T cells, B-cell-depleted T cells, or PBMCs. The sample metadata nearly always contained a de-identified subject ID, COVID-19 status, age in years and sex. HLA class I and class II types, where available, came from metadata supplied by the sample provider rather than from assay-based typing. Subjects who had been exposed to COVID-19, were actively infected with it, or had recovered from it provided the deeply sampled blood TCRbeta repertoires that made up the dataset.

The CDR3 sequence holds 15 residues, the cysteine and phenylalanine included. The retained sequence is limited to the CDR3, 45 bases, with the frame set at the first base. Deletion took 5 bases off V and 4 bases off J, with a span of 12 bases between the germline ends. The CDR1 and CDR2 encoded by the germline V gene are SGHTA and FQGNSA. Whole blood was collected in K2EDTA tubes by collaborating institutions according to the institutions' own protocols. For TCRbeta analysis, collaborator samples were shipped as frozen whole blood, as isolated PBMCs, or as DNA extracted from either sample type. TCRbeta CDR3 regions were amplified from genomic DNA using the immunoSEQ Assay, a bias-controlled multiplex PCR. As for the original processing: The number of nucleated cells in each sample was estimated by amplification of reference gene primers within the assay. Sequence reads were collapsed and filtered to measure the absolute abundance of every unique TCRbeta CDR3 rearrangement. For each sample, productive Simpson clonality was calculated as the square root of Simpson's diversity index across productive rearrangements. In its TCRdb copy, this immuneACCESS table keeps in-frame sequences only and misses some clones. Where compared with another copy, unresolved V genes explain less than half of these, and the others have no known cause. For V, J and clone size, that table is used; D and trimming come from the DNA. The sample table lists around 500,000 clones, approximately 83% of them with a count of one. The ten most abundant clones make up roughly 3.1% of the sample.

Paper-wide results and their limitations: The amount of clinical and demographic metadata varied by source and participant and was provided uncurated.

Notes on this clone: Its antigen has not been determined. No base-level quality is on record; no much larger clone is a single base apart.

What was sequenced was peripheral blood. The receptor was derived from a human donor in a cohort sampled during active COVID-19. The receptor chain draws on TRBV7-2 and TRBJ1-6; tentative D gene TRBD1, with 6 bases matching. The bases are TGTGCCAGCAGCCCCTTCAGGGGTTATAATTCACCCCTCCACTTT. Its protein product is CASSPFRGYNSPLHF.